What follows are 27 T cell receptor beta chains derived from one specimen sequenced in a study of memory CD4+ T cells and cytomegalovirus serostatus. Profiled with immunoSEQ multiplex PCR; TCRdb holds only in-frame clones, not every one. The top ten clones hold less than 0.6% of a sample with about 50,000 clones, 82% of them seen once. Single viable CD3+CD4+CD8-CD45RO+ cells were sorted as the memory CD4+ T cells. The material sequenced was memory CD4+ T cells from blood. These TCRs come from an adult in good health and CMV-seronegative.

The gene calls are TRBV5-6 and TRBJ1-2; TRBD1 aligns across 10 bases. Unmatched junction bases numbered 4, after V lost 4 bases and J lost 4 bases. The CDR3 loop spans 14 amino acids. Looked up from germline, CDR1 is SGHDT and CDR2 is YYEEEE. CDR3 amino acids: CASSRDRGLYGYTF. The CDR3 bases are TGTGCCAGCAGCCGGGACAGGGGCCTCTATGGCTACACCTTC.

The J gene is TRBJ1-6, the V gene TRBV5-1; D ambiguous. The germline gives CDR1 SGHRS, CDR2 YFSETQ. This CDR3 comprises 13 residues. Trimming took 7 bases from V and 5 from J, leaving 10 bases between them. This CDR3 is CASGSGDNSPLHF. The CDR3 DNA reads as TGCGCCAGCGGGTCGGGAGATAATTCACCCCTCCACTTT.

The chain recombines TRBV5-6 with TRBJ1-6, with 9 nucleotides matching TRBD1. The CDR3 is 19 amino acids. Germline lookup yields CDR1 SGHDT and CDR2 YYEEEE. Trimming cost V 4 bases and J 0 bases; bases outside gene matches: 11. CDR3 in amino acids: CASSRGQGLSSSYNSPLHF. CDR3 nucleotides: TGTGCCAGCAGCCGGGGACAGGGCCTATCAAGCTCCTATAATTCACCCCTCCACTTT.

V usage is TRBV4-3 and J usage is TRBJ1-1; D is ambiguous. CDR3 size: 12 residues. Per germline, CDR1 LGHNA and CDR2 YSLEER. The V end lost 1 base, the J end lost 2 bases, and 2 bases lay between the germline ends. In DNA form, the CDR3 reads TGCGCCAGCAGCCAAGGCAACACTGAAGCTTTCTTT. Protein: CASSQGNTEAFF.

This clone was observed once. The chain is built from TRBV9 and TRBJ1-2; D is possibly TRBD1 (6 bases). The CDR3 spans 15 residues. Looked up from germline, CDR1 is SGDLS and CDR2 is YYNGEE. The V end lost 0 bases, the J end lost 7 bases, and 16 bases lay between the germline ends. CDR3 DNA: TGTGCCAGCAGCGTAGAAGGTCGGGGGGCCAGTGGCTACACCTTC. It translates to CASSVEGRGASGYTF.

This clone was seen only a few times. The chain is built from TRBV11-1 and TRBJ2-7; maybe TRBD1 (6 bases). Germline V gives CDR1 SGHAT, CDR2 FQDESV (reference sequence). V was shortened by 5 bases and J by 3 bases, with 14 bases between the two germline ends. The CDR3 runs to 14 residues. The CDR3 DNA reads as TGTGCCAGCAGCCATAACAGGGAGAACTACGAGCAGTACTTC. This translates into CASSHNRENYEQYF.

The chain combines TRBV7-8 with TRBJ2-1; weak D call: TRBD2 (6 bases). This CDR3 region has 17 residues. Trimming removed 1 base at V and 9 bases at J, with 22 bases between. Looked up from germline, CDR1 is SGHVS and CDR2 is FQNEAQ. This CDR3 reads CASSLGLAAGPHGEQFF. CDR3 nucleotides: TGTGCCAGCAGCTTAGGGTTGGCCGCGGGGCCGCACGGTGAGCAGTTCTTC.

This clone was detected only a few times. The chain employs TRBV5-6 and TRBJ2-7, with D possibly being TRBD2 (6 bases). The CDR3 is 14 amino acids. V gave up 3 bases and J gave up 0 bases, with 10 bases separating them. Germline V gene lookup returns CDR1 SGHDT and CDR2 YYEEEE. CDR3 in amino acids: CASSSAGFSYEQYF. CDR3 nucleotide sequence: TGTGCCAGCAGCTCGGCGGGGTTCTCCTACGAGCAGTACTTC.

The rearrangement uses TRBV7-9 and TRBJ1-2; D not resolved. The CDR3 sequence is 12 residues long. The V gene lost 5 bases and the J gene lost 4 bases, with 8 bases spanning the gap. In germline, CDR1 is SEHNR, CDR2 FQNEAQ (reference sequence). The CDR3 nucleotides read TGTGCCAGCAGCCAAGAAAGCTATGGCTACACCTTC. Translating gives CASSQESYGYTF.

The V call is TRBV5-1, the J call TRBJ2-2, with TRBD2 identical over 9 bases. The V and J ends lost 1 base and 2 bases, in that order; junction bases with no gene match: 3. Germline-derived CDR1 and CDR2 are SGHRS and YFSETQ. The CDR3 spans 16 residues. CDR3 bases: TGCGCCAGCAGCTTGACGGGACTAGCTAACACCGGGGAGCTGTTTTTT. It translates to CASSLTGLANTGELFF.

V is TRBV29-1 and J is TRBJ2-5; a possible D gene is TRBD1 (6 bases). CDR1 and CDR2 from the germline V gene are SQVTM and ANQGSEA. The CDR3 runs 15 residues. V was shortened by 3 bases and J by 5 bases, with 19 bases between the two germline ends. CDR3 bases: TGCAGCGTTGATTCCCACCTGCGTAGGGGGGAGACCCAGTACTTC. Protein sequence: CSVDSHLRRGETQYF.

The J gene is TRBJ1-3, the V gene TRBV5-6, with 10 bases lining up with TRBD1. CDR3 length: 15 amino acids. V shed 4 bases, J shed 6 bases, and the junction held 7 bases outside the gene matches. CDR1 and CDR2 from the germline V gene are SGHDT and YYEEEE. The CDR3, as DNA: TGTGCCAGCAGCGATCGACAGGGGGCACAAAACACCATATATTTT. Amino acid sequence: CASSDRQGAQNTIYF.

This chain connects TRBV7-2 to TRBJ1-5; D unresolved. The V gene's germline CDR1 is SGHTA and CDR2 FQGNSA. The CDR3 covers 12 residues. V lost 3 bases and J lost 3, with 3 bases in between. CDR3 in amino acids: CASSFPNQPQHF. The CDR3 region has the DNA TGTGCCAGCAGCTTCCCCAATCAGCCCCAGCATTTT.

The rearrangement joins TRBV2 to TRBJ1-4; D gene ambiguous. Germline V gene lookup returns CDR1 SNHLY and CDR2 FYNNEI. V lost 4 bases and J 8 bases, leaving 11 bases between the germline ends. The CDR3 sequence is 13 residues long. The CDR3 sequence is CASSVGIPEKLFF. The CDR3 region has the DNA TGTGCCAGCAGTGTGGGGATACCCGAAAAACTGTTTTTT.

This chain connects TRBV5-1 to TRBJ2-3; 14 bases agree with TRBD2. The CDR3 is 17 amino acids. Germline loops: CDR1 SGHRS, CDR2 YFSETQ. The trim removed 4 bases at V and 2 bases at J, leaving 6 bases unmatched. The CDR3 DNA is TGCGCCAGCAGCGGGGGACTAGCGGGGGCGACCACAGATACGCAGTATTTT. It translates to CASSGGLAGATTDTQYF.

This clone was detected once. The rearrangement links TRBV5-6 to TRBJ2-7, with a possible D match to TRBD1 (6 bases). In germline, CDR1 is SGHDT, CDR2 YYEEEE. Trimming stripped 4 bases from V and 2 bases from J, with 22 bases between. There are 17 residues in the CDR3. DNA for the CDR3: TGTGCCAGCAGCCGCCTAGGGGGACGTTCTCCTCCCTACGAGCAGTACTTC. This sequence encodes CASSRLGGRSPPYEQYF.

This chain links TRBV10-3 with TRBJ1-4; possible D gene TRBD1, 5 bases. Deletions cut 3 bases from V and 3 bases from J, with 11 bases between. The CDR3 is 15 amino acids. Germline loops: CDR1 ENHRY, CDR2 SYGVKD. In DNA form, the CDR3 reads TGTGCCATCAGTGACCCAGGGAGGGCTAATGAAAAACTGTTTTTT. It yields the protein CAISDPGRANEKLFF.

The V call is TRBV18, the J call TRBJ1-4, with D uncertain. Germline V lookup: CDR1 KGHSH, CDR2 LQKENI. The V and J ends lost 6 bases and 5 bases respectively, with 13 bases between them. The CDR3 covers 14 residues. CDR3 nucleotides: TGTGCCAGCTCGCGTCAAAAAGGGAATGAAAAACTGTTTTTT. It specifies CASSRQKGNEKLFF.

The chain joins TRBV29-1 to TRBJ1-1; tentatively, D is TRBD1 (5 bases). The CDR3 contains 12 residues. Germline lookup yields CDR1 SQVTM and CDR2 ANQGSEA. The ends were cut back, 4 bases at V and 0 bases at J, with 6 bases in the middle. The CDR3, as DNA: TGCAGCGTTGCCAGGGTGAACACTGAAGCTTTCTTT. It codes for CSVARVNTEAFF.

This clone showed up just once. This chain links TRBV2 with TRBJ1-3; 7 bases line up with TRBD1. The CDR3 extends over 15 amino acids. Germline V gene sequence: CDR1 SNHLY, CDR2 FYNNEI. With V trimmed by 5 bases and J by 3 bases, 7 bases remained unmatched. CDR3 protein: CASSRDYRGGNTIYF. The DNA of the CDR3 is TGTGCCAGCAGTCGGGACTACAGGGGTGGAAACACCATATATTTT.

The table lists this clone with a few counts. V is TRBV10-3 and J is TRBJ1-1; 10 bases are a match to TRBD1. Germline V CDR1 and CDR2: ENHRY, SYGVKD. The CDR3 spans 14 residues. V lost 4 bases to trimming and J lost 4 bases; unmatched junction nucleotides: 3. Here the CDR3 DNA reads TGTGCCATCAGTGGAGGGACAGGGGCCACTGAAGCTTTCTTT. As protein: CAISGGTGATEAFF.

This clone is medium-sized. This rearrangement joins TRBV19 to TRBJ1-5; possibly TRBD1 for D (6 bases). Trimming took 8 bases from V and 5 from J, leaving 19 bases between them. Germline loops: CDR1 LNHDA, CDR2 SQIVND (reference sequence). The CDR3 has 15 residues. In nucleotides, the CDR3 is TGTGCCAGTTCAGGGGCGGCCCTGATAGATCAGCCCCAGCATTTT. It codes for CASSGAALIDQPQHF.

This sequence joins TRBV4-3 and TRBJ2-5; no clear D gene. CDR1 and CDR2 from the germline V gene are LGHNA and YSLEER. Trimming removed 0 bases from V and 3 bases from J, with 11 bases in between. The length of the CDR3 is 15 residues. Here the CDR3 DNA reads TGCGCCAGCAGCCAAGATCTCATCCGCAAAGAGACCCAGTACTTC. Its translation: CASSQDLIRKETQYF.

CDR3: CASSLEAGGSYEQYF. The CDR3 region has the DNA TGCGCCAGCAGCTTGGAGGCAGGGGGTTCCTACGAGCAGTACTTC. The chain joins TRBV5-1 to TRBJ2-7, with 7 bases identical to TRBD1. From germline, CDR1 is SGHRS and CDR2 YFSETQ. The CDR3 runs to 15 residues. Trimming removed 0 bases from V and 1 base from J; junction bases left unmatched: 4.

The J gene is TRBJ2-2, the V gene TRBV11-2; 9 bases line up with TRBD1. CDR1 SGHAT and CDR2 FQNNGV come from the germline V gene. This CDR3 is built from 16 residues. The J segment lost 2 bases and the V segment lost 6 bases, leaving 7 bases of the junction unmatched. CDR3 sequence reads: CASRAPGQGNTGELFF. DNA for the CDR3: TGTGCCAGCAGGGCCCCGGGACAGGGAAACACCGGGGAGCTGTTTTTT.

The chain links TRBV7-2 to TRBJ1-2; TRBD1 aligns across 8 bases. The germline gives CDR1 SGHTA, CDR2 FQGNSA. There are 15 residues in the CDR3. V gave up 5 bases and J gave up 5 bases; unmatched junction bases: 10. The CDR3 reads CASSPNRGKYYGYTF. The CDR3 DNA sequence: TGTGCCAGCAGCCCAAACAGGGGGAAGTATTATGGCTACACCTTC.

This chain joins TRBV7-9 and TRBJ1-2; possible D gene TRBD1, 6 bases. The CDR3 loop spans 15 amino acids. Germline assignment: CDR1 SEHNR and CDR2 FQNEAQ (reference sequence). Trimming left V 1 base short and J 9 bases short, with 18 bases between. CDR3 coding DNA: TGTGCCAGCAGCTTAGGTCTTGGGGGGCGCGGAAGCTACACCTTC. This gives the protein CASSLGLGGRGSYTF.